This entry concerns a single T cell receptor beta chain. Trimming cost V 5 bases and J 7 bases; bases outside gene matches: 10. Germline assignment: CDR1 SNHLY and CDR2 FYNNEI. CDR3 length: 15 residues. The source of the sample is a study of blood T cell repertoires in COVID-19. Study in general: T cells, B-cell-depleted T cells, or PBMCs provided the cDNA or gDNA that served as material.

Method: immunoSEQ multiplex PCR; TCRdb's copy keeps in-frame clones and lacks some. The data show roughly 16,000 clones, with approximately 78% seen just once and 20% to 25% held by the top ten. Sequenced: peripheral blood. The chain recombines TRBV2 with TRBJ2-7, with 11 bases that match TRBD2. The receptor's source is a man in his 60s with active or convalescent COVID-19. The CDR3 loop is CASSTLAGGMGEQYF. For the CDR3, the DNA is TGTGCCAGCAGTACCCTAGCGGGAGGTATGGGTGAGCAGTACTTC.